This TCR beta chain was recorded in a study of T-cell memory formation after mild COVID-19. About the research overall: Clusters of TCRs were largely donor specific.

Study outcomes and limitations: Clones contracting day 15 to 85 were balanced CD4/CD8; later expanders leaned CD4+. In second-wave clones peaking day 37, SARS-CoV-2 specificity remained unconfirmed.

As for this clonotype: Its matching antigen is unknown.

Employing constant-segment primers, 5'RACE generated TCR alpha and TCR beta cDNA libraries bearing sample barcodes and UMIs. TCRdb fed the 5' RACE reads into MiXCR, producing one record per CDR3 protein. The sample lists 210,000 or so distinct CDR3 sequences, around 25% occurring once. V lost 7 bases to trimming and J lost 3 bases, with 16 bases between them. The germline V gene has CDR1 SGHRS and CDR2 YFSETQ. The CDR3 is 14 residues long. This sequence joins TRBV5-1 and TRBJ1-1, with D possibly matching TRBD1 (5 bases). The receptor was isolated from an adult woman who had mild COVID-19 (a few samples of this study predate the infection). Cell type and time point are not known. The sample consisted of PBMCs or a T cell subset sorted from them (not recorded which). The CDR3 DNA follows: TGCGCCAGCTACGGAGGGGTGGTAGACACTGAAGCTTTCTTT. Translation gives CASYGGVVDTEAFF.